Detailed here is one TCR beta chain. No antigen is known for it. This record belongs to a study of identical twins. Looked up from germline, CDR1 is ENHRY and CDR2 is SYGVKD. The CDR3 contains 14 residues. V lost 10 bases and J 1 base, leaving 16 bases between the germline ends. Study observations and caveats: Excess twin sharing in beta out-of-frame sequences was weaker. An excess of low generation probability was shown by twin-shared out-of-frame alpha sequences.

It was template switching that added a universal primer site, and there were unique molecular identifiers on the cDNA. TCRdb re-called the 5' RACE reads through MiXCR, storing one row per CDR3 protein. The table includes about 920,000 distinct CDR3 sequences, 9% to 15% detected once. These data also featured in a second study, about yellow fever vaccine responses in identical twins.

The sequencing input was PBMCs. This sequence was found in a woman between 18 and 29 years old in good health. The rearrangement joins TRBV10-3 to TRBJ1-1, with D possibly TRBD1 on 6 matching bases. DNA of the CDR3: TGTGCCAGCGTCAACAGGGATTCGAACACTGAAGCTTTCTTT. Its translation: CASVNRDSNTEAFF.